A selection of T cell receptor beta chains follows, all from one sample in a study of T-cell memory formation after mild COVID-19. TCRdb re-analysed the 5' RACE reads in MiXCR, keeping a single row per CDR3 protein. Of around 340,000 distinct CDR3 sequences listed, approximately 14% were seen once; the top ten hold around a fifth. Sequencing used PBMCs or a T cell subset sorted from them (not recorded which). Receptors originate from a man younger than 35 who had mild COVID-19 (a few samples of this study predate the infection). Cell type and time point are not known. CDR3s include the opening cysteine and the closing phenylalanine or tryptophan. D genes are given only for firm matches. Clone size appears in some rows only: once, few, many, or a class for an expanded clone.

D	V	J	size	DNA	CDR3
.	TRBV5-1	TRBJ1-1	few	TGCGCCAGCAGCCGACCTGAGGTTTCATACACTGAAGCTTTCTTT	CASSRPEVSYTEAFF
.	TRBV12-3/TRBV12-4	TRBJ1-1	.	TGTGCCAGCAGTTTAGAGGTGGGAAAAAACACTGAAGCTTTCTTT	CASSLEVGKNTEAFF
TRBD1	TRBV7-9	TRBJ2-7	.	TGTGCCAGCAGCTTAGCAGGACAGGGAACCTCCGAGCAGTACTTC	CASSLAGQGTSEQYF
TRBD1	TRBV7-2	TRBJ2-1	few	TGTGCCAGCAGCTCCACAGGGGCCCCCTACAATGAGCAGTTCTTC	CASSSTGAPYNEQFF
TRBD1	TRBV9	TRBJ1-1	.	TGTGCCAGCAGCGAAAGGGACAGCCAGAACACTGAAGCTTTCTTT	CASSERDSQNTEAFF
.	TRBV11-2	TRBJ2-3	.	TGTGCCAGCAGCCCCACTCAGGCACGAGGGGATACGCAGTATTTT	CASSPTQARGDTQYF
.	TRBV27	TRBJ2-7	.	TGTGCCAGCAGAAAAGAGTTCGGCTACGAGCAGTACTTC	CASRKEFGYEQYF
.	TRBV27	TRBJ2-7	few	TGTGCCAGCAGTTTCGGTCACTCCTACGAGCAGTACTTC	CASSFGHSYEQYF
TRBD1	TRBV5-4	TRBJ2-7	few	TGTGCCAGCAGCTTGTTTCCCAGGGGGCTGCCCTACGAGCAGTACTTC	CASSLFPRGLPYEQYF
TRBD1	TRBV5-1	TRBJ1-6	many	TGCGCCAGCAGCTTGATAGGGACAGTTAATTCACCCCTCCACTTT	CASSLIGTVNSPLHF
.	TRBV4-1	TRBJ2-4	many	TGCGCCAGCAGCCAACTGCTGGCAGATCTAGCCAAAAACATTCAGTACTTC	CASSQLLADLAKNIQYF
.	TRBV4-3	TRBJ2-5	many	TGCGCCAGCAGCCTCACAGATCAAGAGACCCAGTACTTC	CASSLTDQETQYF
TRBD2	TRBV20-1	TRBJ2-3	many	TGCAGTGCTAGACCGGGGGGGCCGGTCTCAGATACGCAGTATTTT	CSARPGGPVSDTQYF
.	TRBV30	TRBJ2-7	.	TGTGCCTGGAATCGGCAGCCCTACGAGCAGTACTTC	CAWNRQPYEQYF
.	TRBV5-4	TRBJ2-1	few	TGTGCCAGCTTGGATGGGACTTCGTACAATGAGCAGTTCTTC	CASLDGTSYNEQFF
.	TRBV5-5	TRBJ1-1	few	TGTGCCAGCAGCTTGCCCTACTTGAACACTGAAGCTTTCTTT	CASSLPYLNTEAFF
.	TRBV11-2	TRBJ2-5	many	TGTGCCAGCAGCCCCCCCGCCGGGGGCCAAGAGACCCAGTACTTC	CASSPPAGGQETQYF
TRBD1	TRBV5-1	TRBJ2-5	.	TGCGCCAGCAGCTTGGTGCCGGGACAGCAAGAGACCCAGTACTTC	CASSLVPGQQETQYF
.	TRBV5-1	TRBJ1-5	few	TGCGCCAGCAGCCCCCGAGGGGGTTACAATCAGCCCCAGCATTTT	CASSPRGGYNQPQHF
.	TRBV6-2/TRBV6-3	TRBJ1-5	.	TGTGCCAGCAGTTACTCGATAAGGAGCTTGGAGCCCCAGCATTTT	CASSYSIRSLEPQHF
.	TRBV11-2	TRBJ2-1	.	TGTGCCAGCGGACTCCCGAGTATCTACAATGAGCAGTTCTTC	CASGLPSIYNEQFF
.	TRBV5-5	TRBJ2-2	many	TGTGCCAGCAGCCTGCCCGGGACCGGGGAGCTGTTTTTT	CASSLPGTGELFF
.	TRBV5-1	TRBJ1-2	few	TGCGCCAGCAGCTGGCCTGACGGCACCTACACCTTC	CASSWPDGTYTF
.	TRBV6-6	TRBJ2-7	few	TGTGCCAGCAGCACCGGGGAACTCTACGAGCAGTACTTC	CASSTGELYEQYF
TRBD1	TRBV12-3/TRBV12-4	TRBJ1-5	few	TGTGCCAGCACCCTCGGACAGGCGCGTAGGGGCAATCAGCCCCAGCATTTT	CASTLGQARRGNQPQHF
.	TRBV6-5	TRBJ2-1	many	TGTGCCAGCAGTTACAGGGGAAATGAGCAGTTCTTC	CASSYRGNEQFF
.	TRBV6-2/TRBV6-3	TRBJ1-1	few	TGTGCCAGCAGTTATCTACAAAAAAACACTGAAGCTTTCTTT	CASSYLQKNTEAFF
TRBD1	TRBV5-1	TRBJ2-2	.	TGCGCCAGCAGCCCAGGACAGGGGAGTACCGGGGAGCTGTTTTTT	CASSPGQGSTGELFF
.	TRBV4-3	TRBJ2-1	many	TGCGCCAGCACCCCCACGGCGGGTAGCTCCTACAATGAGCAGTTCTTC	CASTPTAGSSYNEQFF